Only a few counts were recorded for the clone carrying this T cell receptor beta chain. Its target is unknown. One junction end does not reproduce the germline sequence, and a read error may be involved. This sample was taken from a study of T-cell memory formation after mild COVID-19. Points from the study as a whole: Among contracting clones, CD4+ were mainly CM/EM and CD8+ enriched in EMRA.

The germline gives CDR1 SSHAT, CDR2 FNYEAQ (reference sequence). The CDR3 totals 13 residues. 5'RACE, which relied on constant-segment primers, yielded TCR alpha and TCR beta cDNA libraries carrying sample barcodes and UMIs. TCRdb re-analysed the 5' RACE reads in MiXCR, keeping a single row per CDR3 protein. The sample has approximately 430,000 distinct CDR3 sequences; 20% to 30% are singletons. V is TRBV7-7 and J is TRBJ2-1, with 9 bases matching TRBD2. This clonotype originated in an adult woman who had mild COVID-19 (a few samples of this study predate the infection). Cell type and time point are not known. The sample comprised PBMCs or a T cell subset sorted from them (not recorded which). The CDR3: CASSGGRGNEQFF. Here the CDR3 DNA reads TGTGCTAGCAGCGGGGGGAGAGGAAATGAGCAGTTCTTC.